These 29 T cell receptor beta chains came from one sample sequenced in a study of T cell responses to AZD1222 COVID-19 vaccine. The assay was immunoSEQ multiplex PCR, and TCRdb's table has in-frame clones only and misses some. This sample has approximately 140,000 clones, with 80% to 95% found just once. This specimen consisted of peripheral blood, obtained 28 days after the second AZD1222 dose. These receptors were collected from an adult who received the AZD1222 COVID-19 vaccine.

This chain connects TRBV27 to TRBJ2-7; 7 nucleotides agree with TRBD2. CDR1 and CDR2 from the germline V gene are MNHEY and SMNVEV (reference sequence). J gave up 3 bases and V 0 bases, and 5 bases lay outside the gene matches. CDR3 length equals 15 residues. The CDR3 DNA reads TGTGCCAGCAGTTTATCGCGGGGGACTGGCTACGAGCAGTACTTC. As protein: CASSLSRGTGYEQYF.

The V and J genes are TRBV29-1 and TRBJ2-1; the match to TRBD1 covers 7 bases. Losses at the gene ends were 4 bases for V and 4 bases for J; bases not matched to a gene: 7. The length of the CDR3 is 14 residues. CDR1 is SQVTM and CDR2 is ANQGSEA in the germline V gene. The CDR3 loop reads CSVGRTGTYNEQFF. The CDR3 DNA reads TGCAGCGTTGGCCGGACAGGAACGTACAATGAGCAGTTCTTC.

This chain joins TRBV6-6 and TRBJ1-2; the match to TRBD1 covers 7 bases. The germline gives CDR1 MNHNY, CDR2 SVGAGI (reference sequence). With 6 bases clipped from V and 4 bases from J, the junction kept 8 bases outside the gene matches. The CDR3 contains 14 residues. The CDR3 protein is CASSLDRVSYGYTF. In DNA, the CDR3 is TGTGCCAGCAGCTTAGACAGGGTATCCTATGGCTACACCTTC.

The V call is TRBV27, the J call TRBJ2-7, with 8 bases matching TRBD1. CDR3 length: 16 residues. CDR1 and CDR2 (germline): MNHEY, SMNVEV (reference sequence). V lost 3 bases to trimming and J lost 2 bases; unmatched junction nucleotides: 9. CDR3 DNA: TGTGCCAGCAGTTTTTCCCCTCAACAGGGGGCCTACGAGCAGTACTTC. Residues: CASSFSPQQGAYEQYF.

This clone was detected only once. The chain combines TRBV24-1 with TRBJ2-3; D gene uncertain. The V end lost 0 bases, the J end lost 1 base, and 7 bases lay between the germline ends. Germline loops: CDR1 KGHDR, CDR2 SFDVKD. The CDR3 covers 15 residues. CDR3 coding DNA: TGTGCCACCAGTGATTTGGGCAGTGGCACAGATACGCAGTATTTT. It codes for CATSDLGSGTDTQYF.

J is TRBJ2-2 and V is TRBV19; no clear D gene. In germline, CDR1 is LNHDA, CDR2 SQIVND (reference sequence). The CDR3 runs 16 residues. Trimming stripped 0 bases from V and 5 bases from J, with 13 bases between. The CDR3 DNA follows: TGTGCCAGTAGTATAGAGGGTTGGATCAGAACCGGGGAGCTGTTTTTT. It yields the protein CASSIEGWIRTGELFF.

V and J are TRBV12-3 or TRBV12-4 and TRBJ2-3; D gene ambiguous. This CDR3 is 13 amino acids long. V was trimmed by 0 bases and J by 4 bases, leaving 5 bases between them. In nucleotides, the CDR3 is TGTGCCAGCAGTTTAGCACCCGCAGATACGCAGTATTTT. This sequence encodes CASSLAPADTQYF.

The chain has TRBV14 and TRBJ1-1; no clear D. From germline, CDR1 is SGHDN and CDR2 FVKESK. V was pared by 0 bases and J by 4 bases, with 6 bases between. This CDR3 contains 13 residues. This CDR3 is CASSQDRFTEAFF. The CDR3 region has the DNA TGTGCCAGCAGCCAAGATCGGTTCACTGAAGCTTTCTTT.

The CDR3 loop is CASSLDRPGEQYF. The CDR3 DNA is TGTGCCAGCAGCTTAGATCGGCCGGGGGAGCAGTACTTC. V usage is TRBV11-3 and J usage is TRBJ2-7, with a possible D match to TRBD2 (5 bases). This CDR3 has 13 residues. Per germline, CDR1 SGHNT and CDR2 YENEEA. Trimming cost V 0 bases and J 7 bases, with 10 bases left between them. The full variable domain, rest sourced from reference TRBV11-3 and TRBJ2-7, is EAGVVQSPRYKIIEKKQPVAFWCNPISGHNTLYWYLQNLGQGPELLIRYENEEAVDDSQLPKDRFSAERLKGVDSTLKIQPAELGDSAVYLCASSLDRPGEQYFGPGTRLTVT.

The chain has TRBV27 and TRBJ2-4, with 10 bases lining up with TRBD2. The germline V gene encodes CDR1 MNHEY and CDR2 SMNVEV (reference sequence). The CDR3 sequence is 13 residues long. With 8 bases clipped from V and 3 bases from J, the junction kept 1 base outside the gene matches. The chain's CDR3 is CASGTSVKNIQYF. The CDR3 DNA reads TGTGCCAGCGGGACTAGCGTCAAAAACATTCAGTACTTC.

The chain is built from TRBV5-1 and TRBJ1-5; 9 bases agree with TRBD1. CDR1 is SGHRS and CDR2 is YFSETQ in the germline V gene. The CDR3 runs 16 residues. Trimming removed 2 bases from V and 6 bases from J; junction bases left unmatched: 9. For the CDR3, the DNA is TGCGCCAGCAGCTTAGCCGGGACAGGGTCTGGTCAGCCCCAGCATTTT. This codes for CASSLAGTGSGQPQHF.

The chain joins TRBV7-9 to TRBJ2-1; tentative D call: TRBD2 (5 bases). V was trimmed by 5 bases and J by 9 bases, leaving 11 bases between them. Germline CDR1 reads SEHNR; CDR2 reads FQNEAQ (reference sequence). The CDR3 spans 12 residues. In DNA, the CDR3 is TGTGCCAGCAGCCAATGGGGAGTTGAGCAGTTCTTC. It specifies CASSQWGVEQFF.

The CDR3 spells CASSTEGQVNTEAFF. CDR3 coding DNA: TGTGCCAGCAGCACAGAGGGACAGGTGAACACTGAAGCTTTCTTT. The gene calls are TRBV5-4 and TRBJ1-1; the match to TRBD1 covers 8 bases. V was clipped by 4 bases and J by 0 bases; unmatched bases: 5. The length of the CDR3 is 15 residues. The germline CDR1 and CDR2 sequences are SGHNT and YYREEE (reference sequence).

CDR3 sequence (DNA): TGTGCCAGCAGCTCTCCGTTCGGGGGGCGGACTGAAGCTTTCTTT. Amino acid sequence: CASSSPFGGRTEAFF. This chain uses TRBV7-8 with TRBJ1-1; D possibly corresponds to TRBD1 (6 bases). This CDR3 region has 15 residues. Trimming stripped 4 bases from V and 5 bases from J, with 17 bases between. Germline V gives CDR1 SGHVS, CDR2 FQNEAQ. The variable domain in full, completed from reference TRBV7-8 and TRBJ1-1, reads GAGVSQSPRYKVAKRGQDVALRCDPISGHVSLFWYQQALGQGPEFLTYFQNEAQLDKSGLPSDRFFAERPEGSVSTLKIQRTQQEDSAVYLCASSSPFGGRTEAFFGQGTRLTVV.

This clone was seen more than once but under ten times. The V and J genes are TRBV5-8 and TRBJ2-1; D is unresolved. The CDR3 runs to 15 residues. Germline lookup yields CDR1 SGHTS and CDR2 YDEGEE. The ends were cut back, 0 bases at V and 2 bases at J, with 9 bases in the middle. The chain's CDR3 is CASSLGLNAYNEQFF. In DNA, the CDR3 is TGTGCCAGCAGCTTGGGACTCAATGCCTACAATGAGCAGTTCTTC.

CDR3 sequence (DNA): TGTGCCAGCAGTGAAGTTCACCCCTCCTACAATGAGCAGTTCTTC. Protein: CASSEVHPSYNEQFF. J is TRBJ2-1 and V is TRBV2; D not certain. The CDR3 extends over 15 amino acids. The germline V gene encodes CDR1 SNHLY and CDR2 FYNNEI. Trimming took 1 base from V and 0 from J, leaving 7 bases between them.

The chain links TRBV11-3 to TRBJ2-1, with TRBD1 matching over 8 bases. The germline V gene has CDR1 SGHNT and CDR2 YENEEA. V was clipped by 6 bases and J by 3 bases; unmatched bases: 7. The CDR3 loop spans 15 amino acids. In DNA, the CDR3 is TGTGCCAGCAGTCCCGGGACAGGTGACTACAATGAGCAGTTCTTC. Its protein product is CASSPGTGDYNEQFF.

The rearrangement joins TRBV15 to TRBJ1-1, with unresolved D. Germline V CDR1 and CDR2: LNHNV, YYDKDF (reference sequence). The CDR3 runs 15 residues. The germline V and J ends were trimmed by 1 base and 1 base, with 10 bases remaining between them. CDR3 region: CATSRANRQNTEAFF. The CDR3 nucleotides are TGTGCCACCAGCAGAGCAAACAGACAGAACACTGAAGCTTTCTTT.

V gene TRBV28 combines with J gene TRBJ1-2; 9 nucleotides line up with TRBD1. This CDR3 has 13 amino acids. The germline V gene has CDR1 MDHEN and CDR2 SYDVKM. Trimming removed 4 bases from V and 8 bases from J; junction bases left unmatched: 5. This CDR3 is CASSSDRGEGYTF. Here the CDR3 DNA reads TGTGCCAGCAGTTCGGACAGGGGTGAGGGCTACACCTTC.

The chain joins TRBV6-2 or TRBV6-3 to TRBJ1-3; D ambiguous. The CDR3 runs 14 residues. Germline V gene lookup returns CDR1 MNHEY and CDR2 SVGEGT. The V and J ends lost 6 bases and 0 bases respectively, with 9 bases between them. The CDR3 loop reads CASSTESSGNTIYF. The CDR3 DNA follows: TGTGCCAGCAGCACAGAGAGCTCTGGAAACACCATATATTTT.

This clone is a singleton in its sample. The chain combines TRBV2 with TRBJ2-1; 10 nucleotides agree with TRBD1. The germline V gene encodes CDR1 SNHLY and CDR2 FYNNEI. With V trimmed by 7 bases and J by 6 bases, 12 bases remained unmatched. The CDR3 sequence is 16 residues long. The CDR3 coding sequence is TGTGCCAGCACCCAAGCGGACAGGGGGGTCAGCAATGAGCAGTTCTTC. Translated: CASTQADRGVSNEQFF.

In this sample, this clone turned up a few times. V and J are TRBV5-4 and TRBJ2-5; tentatively, D is TRBD1 (6 bases). V shed 4 bases and J shed 2 bases, with 15 bases lying between them. Germline CDR1 and CDR2: SGHNT and YYREEE (reference sequence). The length of the CDR3 is 15 residues. Here the CDR3 reads CASSREGTLQETQYF. In nucleotides, the CDR3 is TGTGCCAGCAGCCGCGAGGGGACACTACAAGAGACCCAGTACTTC.

This chain links TRBV19 with TRBJ1-1; TRBD1 aligns across 7 bases. V shed 6 bases, J shed 0 bases, and the junction held 4 bases outside the gene matches. Germline V gene sequence: CDR1 LNHDA, CDR2 SQIVND (reference sequence). This CDR3 has 14 amino acids. CDR3 coding DNA: TGTGCCAGTAGCCTGGGACAGATGAACACTGAAGCTTTCTTT. Translating gives CASSLGQMNTEAFF. Using reference TRBV19 and TRBJ1-1 for the parts outside the CDR3, the full variable domain is DGGITQSPKYLFRKEGQNVTLSCEQNLNHDAMYWYRQDPGQGLRLIYYSQIVNDFQKGDIAEGYSVSREKKESFPLTVTSAQKNPTAFYLCASSLGQMNTEAFFGQGTRLTVV.

The rearrangement links TRBV11-2 to TRBJ2-7; 7 bases align to TRBD2. J gave up 5 bases and V 5 bases, and 12 bases lay outside the gene matches. Germline V lookup: CDR1 SGHAT, CDR2 FQNNGV. The CDR3 consists of 15 residues. CDR3 nucleotides: TGTGCCAGCAGCCAAAGGACTAGTCTATGGGACGAGCAGTACTTC. Residues: CASSQRTSLWDEQYF.

J is TRBJ1-5 and V is TRBV21-1. TRBV21-1 is shown as a pseudogene. The CDR3 is 19 amino acids. CDR3 in DNA: TGTGCCAGCAGCACCACTGCCGGATCAGAATTTTACAGCAATCAGCCCCAGCATTTT. This gives the protein CASSTTAGSEFYSNQPQHF.

The rearrangement links TRBV11-3 to TRBJ2-1, with D possibly TRBD2 on 5 matching bases. V dropped 2 bases and J dropped 9 bases, with 14 bases sitting between them. The germline gives CDR1 SGHNT, CDR2 YENEEA. CDR3 length: 14 residues. For the CDR3, the DNA is TGTGCCAGCAGCTTAAAGGGTAGCGAGGGTGAGCAGTTCTTC. Its protein is CASSLKGSEGEQFF.

J is TRBJ2-1 and V is TRBV19; 14 nucleotides align to TRBD2. The CDR3 is 17 amino acids. Germline V gene data show CDR1 as LNHDA and CDR2 as SQIVND (reference sequence). V lost 10 bases, J lost 5 bases, and 13 bases stayed unmatched. The CDR3, as DNA: TGTGCCACCATCGGGACTAGCGGGAGTATCATTGACAATGAGCAGTTCTTC. This encodes CATIGTSGSIIDNEQFF.

The V and J genes are TRBV19 and TRBJ2-3, with D perhaps TRBD1 (5 bases). The V and J ends lost 1 base and 0 bases respectively, with 11 bases between them. Per germline, CDR1 LNHDA and CDR2 SQIVND (reference sequence). The CDR3 is 16 amino acids. The CDR3 nucleotides are TGTGCCAGTAGTATAGTTTCCCACAGGAGCACAGATACGCAGTATTTT. The encoded protein is CASSIVSHRSTDTQYF.

This sequence joins TRBV6-5 and TRBJ1-2, with 10 nucleotides matching TRBD1. V lost 5 bases, J lost 7 bases, and 7 bases stayed unmatched. The CDR3 totals 14 residues. The germline gives CDR1 MNHEY, CDR2 SVGAGI. CDR3 in amino acids: CASSQPGQGFGYTF. The CDR3 DNA follows: TGTGCCAGCAGTCAACCGGGACAGGGGTTTGGCTACACCTTC.